The source of this T cell receptor (beta chain) is a study of cytomegalovirus exposure and HLA in healthy donors. The V end lost 3 bases, the J end lost 5 bases, and 10 bases lay between the germline ends. The germline gives CDR1 LNHDA, CDR2 SQIVND (reference sequence). This CDR3 has 13 amino acids. Broader study findings: A later analysis found most CMV-associated TCR beta chains apparently HLA-restricted. Several top significant clusters appeared, in a later analysis, to be linked to common viral pathogens.

Notes on this clone: The antigen remains unidentified.

The PCR made use of 60 Vbeta and 13 Jbeta primers. Repertoires were generated with immunoSEQ multiplex PCR, while TCRdb's copy carries only in-frame clones and drops some. This repertoire includes around 120,000 clones. This TCR was recovered from a young man in good health and CMV-seronegative. What was sequenced was PBMCs. This rearrangement joins TRBV19 to TRBJ1-1, with no clear D. The CDR3 nucleotides read TGTGCCAGTAGTATCAGGTGGAATACTGAAGCTTTCTTT. Amino acid sequence: CASSIRWNTEAFF. Using reference TRBV19 and TRBJ1-1 for the parts outside the CDR3, the full variable domain is DGGITQSPKYLFRKEGQNVTLSCEQNLNHDAMYWYRQDPGQGLRLIYYSQIVNDFQKGDIAEGYSVSREKKESFPLTVTSAQKNPTAFYLCASSIRWNTEAFFGQGTRLTVV.